This entry describes one TCR beta chain. What it binds is not known. The primer mix had 60 Vbeta and 13 Jbeta primers. Assay used: immunoSEQ multiplex PCR; TCRdb lists only in-frame clones, some missing. This table has 110,000 or so clones, 76% appearing once. Trimming removed 5 bases from V and 5 bases from J; junction bases left unmatched: 3. Germline CDR1 and CDR2: SGHNT and YYREEE (reference sequence). The CDR3 has 15 residues. This sample is part of a study of cytomegalovirus exposure and HLA in healthy donors. Overall study context: Of around 400 genotyped donors, around 86% grouped in the Caucasian-associated ancestry cluster. The study's findings and limits: Later analysis suggested links between common viral pathogens and several top significant clusters. Most TCRs appeared rarely, but some public TCRs recurred in many donors. In an earlier analysis, most TCR beta V segments were productive about 90% or about 30% of the time.

Sequenced: PBMCs. The chain combines TRBV5-4 with TRBJ2-1; 14 bases are a match to TRBD2. This clonotype originated in a man aged 45-65 years in good health and CMV-seropositive. CDR3 sequence (DNA): TGTGCCAGCAGGGGGGGACTAGCGGGGGACAATGAGCAGTTCTTC. It is translated as CASRGGLAGDNEQFF.